One and the same sample provided the 22 T cell receptor beta chains below, sequenced in a study of cytomegalovirus exposure and HLA in healthy donors. Primers included in the PCR were 60 Vbeta and 13 Jbeta primers. Using immunoSEQ multiplex PCR, the repertoire was profiled, and TCRdb retains in-frame clones only, with some absent. Its clone listing holds 95,000 to 150,000 clones. The sequenced material came from PBMCs. These TCRs come from a man aged 25-45 years in good health and CMV-seronegative.

The chain is built from TRBV7-9 and TRBJ1-4, with 8 bases matching TRBD1. Germline lookup yields CDR1 SEHNR and CDR2 FQNEAQ (reference sequence). The CDR3 length is 17 residues. The trim removed 5 bases at V and 0 bases at J, leaving 8 bases unmatched. As DNA, the CDR3 is TGTGCCAGCAGCCCACTCGAGGACAGGGCAACTAATGAAAAACTGTTTTTT. It codes for CASSPLEDRATNEKLFF. Looking up the rest from reference TRBV7-9 and TRBJ1-4 gives the full variable domain: DTGVSQNPRHKITKRGQNVTFRCDPISEHNRLYWYRQTLGQGPEFLTYFQNEAQLEKSRLLSDRFSAERPKGSFSTLEIQRTEQGDSAMYLCASSPLEDRATNEKLFFGSGTQLSVL.

The V gene is TRBV7-2, the J gene TRBJ1-1; D possibly corresponds to TRBD1 (6 bases). Germline V gene sequence: CDR1 SGHTA, CDR2 FQGNSA. Trimming took off 5 bases at V and 5 bases at J, with 21 bases between the two ends. This CDR3 is 16 amino acids long. The CDR3, as DNA: TGTGCCAGCAGCCACCCACCGCCAGGGGCGAAGACTGAAGCTTTCTTT. This encodes CASSHPPPGAKTEAFF.

V usage is TRBV29-1 and J usage is TRBJ1-3; D is unresolved. CDR3 length: 12 residues. Trimming took 7 bases from V and 4 from J, leaving 11 bases between them. Germline V CDR1 and CDR2: SQVTM, ANQGSEA. CDR3 sequence: CSASVVGNTIYF. As DNA, the CDR3 is TGCAGCGCCTCGGTCGTAGGAAACACCATATATTTT. Full variable domain (outside the CDR3, taken from reference TRBV29-1 and TRBJ1-3): SAVISQKPSRDICQRGTSLTIQCQVDSQVTMMFWYRQQPGQSLTLIATANQGSEATYESGFVIDKFPISRPNLTFSTLTVSNMSPEDSSIYLCSASVVGNTIYFGEGSWLTVV.

This chain connects TRBV19 to TRBJ2-5, with D possibly TRBD2 on 5 matching bases. V lost 3 bases and J 7 bases, leaving 12 bases between the germline ends. The germline gives CDR1 LNHDA, CDR2 SQIVND (reference sequence). This CDR3 region has 13 residues. Here the CDR3 DNA reads TGTGCCAGTAGTATGGGAGAGGGCGTGACCCAGTACTTC. Protein: CASSMGEGVTQYF.

V gene TRBV7-9 combines with J gene TRBJ2-5; 11 bases are a match to TRBD1. The J call is doubtful: the DNA matches TRBJ2-7 better. CDR3 size: 15 residues. The germline gives CDR1 SEHNR, CDR2 FQNEAQ (reference sequence). The CDR3 protein is CASSLPGTGGYEQYF. CDR3 DNA sequence: TGTGCCAGCAGCCTCCCCGGGACAGGGGGCTACGAGCAGTACTTC.

The V gene is TRBV5-1, the J gene TRBJ1-5, with 9 bases identical to TRBD1. The CDR3 extends over 15 amino acids. V was pared by 0 bases and J by 2 bases, with 0 bases of the junction left unmatched. Germline CDR1 SGHRS, CDR2 YFSETQ. Here the CDR3 reads CASSLGTGGNQPQHF. CDR3 bases: TGCGCCAGCAGCTTGGGGACAGGGGGCAATCAGCCCCAGCATTTT.

V and J are TRBV11-3 and TRBJ2-7; D unresolved. V shed 1 base and J shed 3 bases, with 19 bases lying between them. This CDR3 is built from 17 residues. Germline CDR1 and CDR2: SGHNT and YENEEA. The CDR3 reads CASSLVSRVSPIYEQYF. The CDR3 DNA sequence: TGTGCCAGCAGCTTAGTCAGCAGAGTTAGCCCAATCTACGAGCAGTACTTC.

This sequence joins TRBV2 and TRBJ2-1; D is unresolved. The V end was cut by 7 bases, the J end by 8 bases, with 9 bases between. Germline V gene sequence: CDR1 SNHLY, CDR2 FYNNEI. The CDR3 totals 11 residues. In DNA form, the CDR3 reads TGTGCCAGCACAAGAGGCTATGAGCAGTTCTTC. Translated, it gives CASTRGYEQFF. Using reference TRBV2 and TRBJ2-1 for the parts outside the CDR3, the full variable domain is EPEVTQTPSHQVTQMGQEVILRCVPISNHLYFYWYRQILGQKVEFLVSFYNNEISEKSEIFDDQFSVERPDGSNFTLKIRSTKLEDSAMYFCASTRGYEQFFGPGTRLTVL.

The rearrangement joins TRBV6-5 to TRBJ1-2; D ambiguous. Germline CDR1 reads MNHEY; CDR2 reads SVGAGI. This CDR3 comprises 14 residues. V was clipped by 6 bases and J by 1 base, with 12 bases between them. The CDR3, as DNA: TGTGCCAGCAGCCCGCCTCAGGTTAACTATGGCTACACCTTC. It yields the protein CASSPPQVNYGYTF.

V and J are TRBV5-6 and TRBJ1-2; TRBD1 matches 8 bases. Trimming cost V 3 bases and J 3 bases; bases outside gene matches: 7. Germline loops: CDR1 SGHDT, CDR2 YYEEEE. The CDR3 extends over 15 amino acids. The CDR3 reads CASSWDRLEDYGYTF. The CDR3 DNA follows: TGTGCCAGCAGCTGGGACAGGTTAGAGGACTATGGCTACACCTTC.

The chain couples TRBV11-2 to TRBJ1-1; TRBD1 might be the D (6 bases). Germline lookup yields CDR1 SGHAT and CDR2 FQNNGV. V lost 4 bases and J lost 4, with 13 bases in between. This CDR3 has 14 amino acids. The CDR3 region is CASSSVQGRTEAFF. The CDR3 nucleotides are TGTGCCAGCAGCTCCGTACAGGGTCGCACTGAAGCTTTCTTT. Full variable domain (missing parts from reference TRBV11-2 and TRBJ1-1): EAGVAQSPRYKIIEKRQSVAFWCNPISGHATLYWYQQILGQGPKLLIQFQNNGVVDDSQLPKDRFSAERLKGVDSTLKIQPAKLEDSAVYLCASSSVQGRTEAFFGQGTRLTVV.

The gene calls are TRBV30 and TRBJ1-1; D gene unclear. Germline lookup yields CDR1 GTSNPN and CDR2 SVGIG (reference sequence). The V end lost 0 bases, the J end lost 4 bases, and 6 bases lay between the germline ends. The CDR3 extends over 12 amino acids. CDR3 region: CAWSVWSTEAFF. The CDR3 nucleotides read TGTGCCTGGAGTGTATGGAGCACTGAAGCTTTCTTT.

This sequence joins TRBV14 and TRBJ2-3; possible D gene TRBD2, 5 bases. The germline gives CDR1 SGHDN, CDR2 FVKESK. V gave up 3 bases and J gave up 6 bases, with 19 bases separating them. This CDR3 comprises 16 residues. The DNA of the CDR3 is TGTGCCAGCAGCCATCTCAGACTAAGTACAACGGATACGCAGTATTTT. Its translation: CASSHLRLSTTDTQYF.

The rearrangement links TRBV29-1 to TRBJ1-2; TRBD1 matches at 10 bases. The CDR3 loop spans 13 amino acids. The V gene end was trimmed by 5 bases and the J gene end by 6 bases; junction bases not matched to a gene: 6. CDR1 is SQVTM and CDR2 is ANQGSEA in the germline V gene. DNA of the CDR3: TGCAGCGTTCGGGACAGGGGTTATGATGGCTACACCTTC. Translated, it gives CSVRDRGYDGYTF.

The rearrangement uses TRBV5-6 and TRBJ2-3, with D maybe TRBD2 (6 bases). Trimming cost V 0 bases and J 6 bases, with 8 bases left between them. CDR3 length: 13 amino acids. Germline CDR1 is SGHDT and CDR2 is YYEEEE. CDR3 sequence (DNA): TGTGCCAGCAGCTTGGATGGAGGGGATACGCAGTATTTT. Translation gives CASSLDGGDTQYF.

The chain uses TRBV6-1 and TRBJ2-2, with TRBD1 as a possible D gene (5 bases). V dropped 4 bases and J dropped 5 bases, with 17 bases sitting between them. The CDR3 is made up of 16 amino acids. CDR1 is MNHNS, CDR2 SASEGT, per germline. In DNA, the CDR3 is TGTGCCAGCAGTGTTCAGGGAAATACCCTAACCGGGGAGCTGTTTTTT. The encoded protein is CASSVQGNTLTGELFF.

The rearrangement links TRBV27 to TRBJ2-7; D is uncertain. Germline V lookup: CDR1 MNHEY, CDR2 SMNVEV (reference sequence). The V gene lost 4 bases and the J gene lost 0 bases, with 10 bases spanning the gap. The CDR3 consists of 14 residues. CDR3 sequence reads: CASSSKANSYEQYF. In DNA, the CDR3 is TGTGCCAGCAGTTCAAAAGCGAACTCCTACGAGCAGTACTTC.

The V gene is TRBV7-9, the J gene TRBJ2-2; no clear D gene. The V end was cut by 4 bases, the J end by 4 bases, with 16 bases between. This CDR3 contains 16 residues. CDR1 is SEHNR, CDR2 FQNEAQ, per germline (reference sequence). The CDR3 region is CASSSTVTSGTGELFF. The CDR3 DNA reads as TGTGCCAGCAGCTCCACGGTTACCTCGGGCACCGGGGAGCTGTTTTTT. Full variable domain (missing parts from reference TRBV7-9 and TRBJ2-2): DTGVSQNPRHKITKRGQNVTFRCDPISEHNRLYWYRQTLGQGPEFLTYFQNEAQLEKSRLLSDRFSAERPKGSFSTLEIQRTEQGDSAMYLCASSSTVTSGTGELFFGEGSRLTVL.

The chain joins TRBV6-4 to TRBJ2-1; weak D call: TRBD2 (5 bases). Trimming cost V 4 bases and J 8 bases, with 12 bases left between them. Germline CDR1 MRHNA, CDR2 SNTAGT. The length of the CDR3 is 13 residues. The CDR3 here is CASSAGLEDEQFF. For the CDR3, the DNA is TGTGCCAGCAGTGCGGGGTTGGAAGATGAGCAGTTCTTC.

This rearrangement joins TRBV5-1 to TRBJ2-7, with a weak D call TRBD1 (6 bases). The germline CDR1 and CDR2 sequences are SGHRS and YFSETQ. There are 16 residues in the CDR3. Trimming took off 1 base at V and 5 bases at J, with 19 bases between the two ends. This CDR3 reads CASSLRWSGALDEQYF. The CDR3 region has the DNA TGCGCCAGCAGCTTGCGGTGGTCAGGGGCATTGGACGAGCAGTACTTC.

The J gene is TRBJ2-1, the V gene TRBV29-1; tentatively, D is TRBD1 (7 bases). The germline V gene has CDR1 SQVTM and CDR2 ANQGSEA. Trimming left V 6 bases short and J 7 bases short, with 13 bases between. The CDR3 is 12 amino acids. The CDR3 bases are TGCAGCGTGGGCAGGGGGGTAAATGAGCAGTTCTTC. Its translation: CSVGRGVNEQFF.

The V gene is TRBV29-1, the J gene TRBJ1-4, with D hard to call. This CDR3 comprises 12 residues. Germline assignment: CDR1 SQVTM and CDR2 ANQGSEA. Trimming removed 4 bases from V and 7 bases from J, with 10 bases in between. The CDR3 DNA sequence: TGCAGCGTTGGGAGGGCGGGTGAAAAACTGTTTTTT. Its protein is CSVGRAGEKLFF.